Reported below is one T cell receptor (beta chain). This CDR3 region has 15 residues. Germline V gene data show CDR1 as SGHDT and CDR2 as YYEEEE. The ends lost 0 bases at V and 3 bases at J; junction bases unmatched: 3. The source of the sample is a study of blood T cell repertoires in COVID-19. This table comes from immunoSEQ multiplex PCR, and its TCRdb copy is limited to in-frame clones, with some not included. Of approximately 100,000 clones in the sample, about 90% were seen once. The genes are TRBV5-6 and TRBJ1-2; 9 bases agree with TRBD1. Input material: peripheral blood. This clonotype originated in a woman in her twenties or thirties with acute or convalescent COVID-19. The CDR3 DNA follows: TGTGCCAGCAGCTTGGGACAGGGGGTTTACTATGGCTACACCTTC. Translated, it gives CASSLGQGVYYGYTF.